Each of the 13 T cell receptor beta chains below was sequenced from the same sample in a study of glioma-infiltrating T cells. TCR alpha and beta CDR3 regions were amplified from RNA using iRepertoire nested multiplex PCR. TCRdb re-called the multiplex PCR reads with MiXCR, one entry per CDR3 protein. The sample holds fewer than 200,000 distinct CDR3 sequences; approximately 30% are singletons and the top ten take around 21%. Specimen: glioma tissue, nonneoplastic brain tissue, or PBMCs (not recorded which). The origin of the receptors is a human donor with low-grade glioma or glioblastoma, undergoing nonglioma brain surgery, or in good health (not recorded which).

This sequence joins TRBV11-2 and TRBJ2-2; D remains ambiguous. Trimming pared 6 bases from V and 1 base from J, leaving 12 bases between. This CDR3 is built from 15 residues. The germline V gene encodes CDR1 SGHAT and CDR2 FQNNGV. Here the CDR3 reads CASSVQTGNTGELFF. The CDR3 bases are TGTGCCAGCAGTGTCCAGACCGGGAACACCGGGGAGCTGTTTTTT.

The genes are TRBV20-1 and TRBJ2-7, with 9 nucleotides matching TRBD2. Germline V CDR1 and CDR2: DFQATT, SNEGSKA (reference sequence). The CDR3 spans 16 residues. V was pared by 4 bases and J by 4 bases, with 14 bases of the junction left unmatched. CDR3 sequence reads: CSAKIAGEWARYEQYF. CDR3 nucleotide sequence: TGCAGTGCTAAGATAGCGGGAGAGTGGGCTAGGTACGAGCAGTACTTC.

This clonotype was seen a handful of times. The chain couples TRBV11-2 to TRBJ2-1, with D unresolved. The CDR3 covers 15 residues. The germline V gene encodes CDR1 SGHAT and CDR2 FQNNGV. Trimming shortened V by 5 bases and J by 0 bases, and 11 bases separated the two germline ends. The CDR3 DNA sequence: TGTGCCAGCAGCATTAGCTGGAGCTCCTACAATGAGCAGTTCTTC. This encodes CASSISWSSYNEQFF.

The chain recombines TRBV3-1 with TRBJ2-7, with 12 nucleotides matching TRBD2. Looked up from germline, CDR1 is LGHDT and CDR2 is YNNKEL (reference sequence). The CDR3 covers 16 residues. Trimming removed 4 bases from V and 2 bases from J; junction bases left unmatched: 6. Here the CDR3 reads CASSPTSGRVAYEQYF. CDR3 nucleotides: TGTGCCAGCAGCCCGACTAGCGGGAGAGTCGCCTACGAGCAGTACTTC.

Notes on this clonotype: Sequence at one end of the junction differs from germline and may be a read error. The chain uses TRBV30 and TRBJ1-1, with D possibly being TRBD1 (5 bases). CDR1 is GTSNPN and CDR2 is SVGIG in the germline V gene (reference sequence). This CDR3 is built from 13 residues. The CDR3 region has the DNA TGTGCCTGGGGGACTTTCATGAACACTAAAGCTTTCTTT. Amino acids: CAWGTFMNTKAFF.

This clonotype was recorded many times. The rearrangement uses TRBV27 and TRBJ1-1; D is unclear. Trimming left V 2 bases short and J 8 bases short, with 15 bases between. CDR3 length: 14 amino acids. In germline, CDR1 is MNHEY, CDR2 SMNVEV (reference sequence). The CDR3 bases are TGTGCCAGCAGTTTACATGGACGGTTTGCCGAAGCTTTCTTT. It translates to CASSLHGRFAEAFF.

V gene TRBV27 combines with J gene TRBJ2-7, with TRBD1 identical over 8 bases. V lost 6 bases and J lost 5; bases outside the gene matches: 15. Looked up from germline, CDR1 is MNHEY and CDR2 is SMNVEV (reference sequence). CDR3 length equals 16 residues. This CDR3 is CASRMGQVIGTHEQYF. In DNA form, the CDR3 reads TGTGCCAGCAGGATGGGACAGGTGATAGGGACCCACGAGCAGTACTTC.

This clonotype was observed a handful of times. The chain is built from TRBV12-3 or TRBV12-4 and TRBJ1-5; the match to TRBD1 covers 7 bases. V lost 5 bases to trimming and J lost 2 bases; unmatched junction nucleotides: 9. This CDR3 spans 16 amino acids. The CDR3 nucleotides are TGTGCCAGCAGTCGGACAGGCGGCTTCGGCAATCAGCCCCAGCATTTT. Its protein product is CASSRTGGFGNQPQHF.

V is TRBV25-1 and J is TRBJ1-4; D is unresolved. The germline V and J ends were trimmed by 3 bases and 1 base, with 6 bases remaining between them. CDR1 is MGHDK, CDR2 SYGVNS, per germline. CDR3 length: 14 residues. The CDR3 nucleotides read TGTGCCAGCAGTGATGACCGAACTAATGAAAAACTGTTTTTT. It codes for CASSDDRTNEKLFF.

This clonotype has a count of ten or more. The chain combines TRBV2 with TRBJ1-1; D not resolved. From germline, CDR1 is SNHLY and CDR2 FYNNEI. The CDR3 covers 13 residues. V was trimmed by 4 bases and J by 4 bases, leaving 10 bases between them. CDR3 nucleotides: TGTGCCAGCAGTGTTGGAGGGAGCACTGAAGCTTTCTTT. Translated, it gives CASSVGGSTEAFF.

This clonotype was counted between two and nine times. This chain links TRBV3-1 with TRBJ2-3, with a possible D match to TRBD2 (5 bases). Germline V gene sequence: CDR1 LGHDT, CDR2 YNNKEL (reference sequence). The CDR3 consists of 16 residues. The V end was cut by 0 bases, the J end by 5 bases, with 15 bases between. CDR3 in DNA: TGTGCCAGCAGCCAAGACACGGGGTGGGGAAGAGATACGCAGTATTTT. It encodes CASSQDTGWGRDTQYF.

This clonotype was observed a few times. The chain carries TRBV10-3 and TRBJ2-7, with 11 bases identical to TRBD2. In germline, CDR1 is ENHRY, CDR2 SYGVKD. The CDR3 contains 14 residues. V shed 6 bases and J 2 bases; nucleotides not matched to a gene: 3. CDR3 residues: CAISRLAGPYEQYF. In DNA form, the CDR3 reads TGTGCCATCAGCCGACTAGCGGGGCCCTACGAGCAGTACTTC.

In this sample, this clonotype turned up many times. The rearrangement joins TRBV12-3 or TRBV12-4 to TRBJ2-5, with 13 bases lining up with TRBD2. CDR3 length equals 15 residues. Trimming cost V 6 bases and J 1 base; bases outside gene matches: 2. The CDR3 spells CASRRTSGSQETQYF. The CDR3 region has the DNA TGTGCCAGCAGACGGACTAGCGGGAGCCAAGAGACCCAGTACTTC.